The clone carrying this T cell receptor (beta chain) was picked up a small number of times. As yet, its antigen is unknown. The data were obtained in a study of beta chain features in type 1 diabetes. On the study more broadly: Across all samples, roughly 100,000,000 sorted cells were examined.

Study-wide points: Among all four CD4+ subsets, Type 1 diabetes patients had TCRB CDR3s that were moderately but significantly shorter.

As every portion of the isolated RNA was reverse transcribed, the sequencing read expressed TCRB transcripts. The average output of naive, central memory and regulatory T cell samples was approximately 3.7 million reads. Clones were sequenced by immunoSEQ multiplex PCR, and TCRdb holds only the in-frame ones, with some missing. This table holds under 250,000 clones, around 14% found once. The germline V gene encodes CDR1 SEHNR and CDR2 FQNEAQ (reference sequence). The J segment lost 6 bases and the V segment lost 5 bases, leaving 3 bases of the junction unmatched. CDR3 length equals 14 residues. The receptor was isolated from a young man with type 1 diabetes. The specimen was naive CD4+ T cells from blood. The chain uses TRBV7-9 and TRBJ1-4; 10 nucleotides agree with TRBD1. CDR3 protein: CASSRDRGYEKLFF. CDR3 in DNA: TGTGCCAGCAGCCGGGACAGGGGCTATGAAAAACTGTTTTTT.